This is a list of T cell receptor beta chains from one sample in a study of cytomegalovirus exposure and HLA in healthy donors. Only in-frame clones appear in the TCRdb table, and some are missing; sequencing was by immunoSEQ multiplex PCR. The table includes roughly 150,000 clones, approximately 94% detected once. Specimen: PBMCs. Receptors were obtained from a man aged 18 to 30 in good health and CMV-seropositive. The CDR3 runs from the conserved cysteine through the conserved F or W. A D gene is named only where the DNA matches it firmly. Clone size is shown for a subset of rows, as once, few, many or a class of expanded clone.

CDR3aa | CDR3nt | v_gene | d_gene | j_gene | abundance
CASSLGQNTEAFF | TGTGCCAGTAGCTTGGGACAGAACACTGAAGCTTTCTTT | TRBV19 | - | TRBJ1-1 | -
CASSLVGADYEQYF | TGCGCCAGCAGCTTGGTGGGGGCTGACTACGAGCAGTACTTC | TRBV5-1 | - | TRBJ2-7 | -
CASRRQDSYEQYF | TGTGCCAGTAGAAGACAGGACTCCTACGAGCAGTACTTC | TRBV19 | - | TRBJ2-7 | -
CASSLEPLAGDTQYF | TGTGCCAGCAGCTTGGAGCCACTAGCAGGAGATACGCAGTATTTT | TRBV5-4 | - | TRBJ2-3 | -
CASSRSPQGGDRGPVYEQYF | TGTGCCAGCAGCCGATCGCCCCAAGGAGGAGACAGGGGGCCTGTTTACGAGCAGTACTTC | TRBV4-2 | TRBD1 | TRBJ2-7 | -
CASIQGLAGAGEQFF | TGCGCCAGCATCCAAGGACTAGCGGGAGCCGGCGAGCAGTTCTTC | TRBV5-1 | TRBD2 | TRBJ2-1 | -
CAITSGTHNEQFF | TGTGCCATAACTAGCGGGACTCACAATGAGCAGTTCTTC | TRBV10-3 | TRBD2 | TRBJ2-1 | -
CASSQAAGGISYEQYF | TGTGCCAGCAGCCAAGCGGCAGGGGGCATCTCCTACGAGCAGTACTTC | TRBV4-2 | TRBD1 | TRBJ2-7 | -
CASSDDGSSYEQYF | TGTGCCAGCAGTGATGACGGGAGCTCCTACGAGCAGTACTTC | TRBV25-1 | - | TRBJ2-7 | -
CASSSTGTSPFTDTQYF | TGTGCCAGCAGTTCCACCGGGACTAGTCCGTTCACAGATACGCAGTATTTT | TRBV28 | TRBD2 | TRBJ2-3 | -
CASRLAGVNTGELFF | TGTGCCAGCAGGCTAGCGGGAGTTAATACCGGGGAGCTGTTTTTT | TRBV2 | TRBD2 | TRBJ2-2 | -
CASSLTVGREGLPLLETQYF | TGCGCCAGCAGCTTGACGGTGGGGCGGGAGGGCCTTCCCCTTTTAGAGACCCAGTACTTC | TRBV5-1 | TRBD2 | TRBJ2-5 | -
CASSPYGTSYNEQFF | TGCGCCAGCAGCCCGTACGGGACTTCCTACAATGAGCAGTTCTTC | TRBV5-1 | - | TRBJ2-1 | -
CASLRGGGNTEAFF | TGTGCTAGTTTACGGGGAGGGGGGAACACTGAAGCTTTCTTT | TRBV12-5 | - | TRBJ1-1 | -
CAIRQDAFYEQYF | TGTGCCATCCGACAGGACGCCTTCTACGAGCAGTACTTC | TRBV6-1 | - | TRBJ2-7 | once
CASSLAGWESSYNEQFF | TGTGCCAGCAGCTTAGCTGGGTGGGAGAGCTCCTACAATGAGCAGTTCTTC | TRBV7-6 | - | TRBJ2-1 | -
CASSRGSEAFF | TGTGCCAGTTCTCGGGGGTCTGAAGCTTTCTTT | TRBV19 | - | TRBJ1-1 | -
CASRLQEADSPLHF | TGTGCCAGCAGGTTACAGGAAGCTGATTCACCCCTCCACTTT | TRBV2 | - | TRBJ1-6 | -